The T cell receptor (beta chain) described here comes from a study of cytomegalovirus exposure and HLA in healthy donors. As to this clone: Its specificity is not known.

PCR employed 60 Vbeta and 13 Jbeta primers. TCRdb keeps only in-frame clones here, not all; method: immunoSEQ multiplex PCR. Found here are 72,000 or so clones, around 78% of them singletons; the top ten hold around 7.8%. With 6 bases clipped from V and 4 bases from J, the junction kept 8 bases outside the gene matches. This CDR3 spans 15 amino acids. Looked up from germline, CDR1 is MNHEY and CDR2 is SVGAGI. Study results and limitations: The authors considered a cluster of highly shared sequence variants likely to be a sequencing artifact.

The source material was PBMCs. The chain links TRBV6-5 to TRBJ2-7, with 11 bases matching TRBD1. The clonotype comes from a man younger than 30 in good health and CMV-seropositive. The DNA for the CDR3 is TGTGCCAGCAGGCGCCCGGGACAGGGGGTATACGAGCAGTACTTC. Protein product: CASRRPGQGVYEQYF.